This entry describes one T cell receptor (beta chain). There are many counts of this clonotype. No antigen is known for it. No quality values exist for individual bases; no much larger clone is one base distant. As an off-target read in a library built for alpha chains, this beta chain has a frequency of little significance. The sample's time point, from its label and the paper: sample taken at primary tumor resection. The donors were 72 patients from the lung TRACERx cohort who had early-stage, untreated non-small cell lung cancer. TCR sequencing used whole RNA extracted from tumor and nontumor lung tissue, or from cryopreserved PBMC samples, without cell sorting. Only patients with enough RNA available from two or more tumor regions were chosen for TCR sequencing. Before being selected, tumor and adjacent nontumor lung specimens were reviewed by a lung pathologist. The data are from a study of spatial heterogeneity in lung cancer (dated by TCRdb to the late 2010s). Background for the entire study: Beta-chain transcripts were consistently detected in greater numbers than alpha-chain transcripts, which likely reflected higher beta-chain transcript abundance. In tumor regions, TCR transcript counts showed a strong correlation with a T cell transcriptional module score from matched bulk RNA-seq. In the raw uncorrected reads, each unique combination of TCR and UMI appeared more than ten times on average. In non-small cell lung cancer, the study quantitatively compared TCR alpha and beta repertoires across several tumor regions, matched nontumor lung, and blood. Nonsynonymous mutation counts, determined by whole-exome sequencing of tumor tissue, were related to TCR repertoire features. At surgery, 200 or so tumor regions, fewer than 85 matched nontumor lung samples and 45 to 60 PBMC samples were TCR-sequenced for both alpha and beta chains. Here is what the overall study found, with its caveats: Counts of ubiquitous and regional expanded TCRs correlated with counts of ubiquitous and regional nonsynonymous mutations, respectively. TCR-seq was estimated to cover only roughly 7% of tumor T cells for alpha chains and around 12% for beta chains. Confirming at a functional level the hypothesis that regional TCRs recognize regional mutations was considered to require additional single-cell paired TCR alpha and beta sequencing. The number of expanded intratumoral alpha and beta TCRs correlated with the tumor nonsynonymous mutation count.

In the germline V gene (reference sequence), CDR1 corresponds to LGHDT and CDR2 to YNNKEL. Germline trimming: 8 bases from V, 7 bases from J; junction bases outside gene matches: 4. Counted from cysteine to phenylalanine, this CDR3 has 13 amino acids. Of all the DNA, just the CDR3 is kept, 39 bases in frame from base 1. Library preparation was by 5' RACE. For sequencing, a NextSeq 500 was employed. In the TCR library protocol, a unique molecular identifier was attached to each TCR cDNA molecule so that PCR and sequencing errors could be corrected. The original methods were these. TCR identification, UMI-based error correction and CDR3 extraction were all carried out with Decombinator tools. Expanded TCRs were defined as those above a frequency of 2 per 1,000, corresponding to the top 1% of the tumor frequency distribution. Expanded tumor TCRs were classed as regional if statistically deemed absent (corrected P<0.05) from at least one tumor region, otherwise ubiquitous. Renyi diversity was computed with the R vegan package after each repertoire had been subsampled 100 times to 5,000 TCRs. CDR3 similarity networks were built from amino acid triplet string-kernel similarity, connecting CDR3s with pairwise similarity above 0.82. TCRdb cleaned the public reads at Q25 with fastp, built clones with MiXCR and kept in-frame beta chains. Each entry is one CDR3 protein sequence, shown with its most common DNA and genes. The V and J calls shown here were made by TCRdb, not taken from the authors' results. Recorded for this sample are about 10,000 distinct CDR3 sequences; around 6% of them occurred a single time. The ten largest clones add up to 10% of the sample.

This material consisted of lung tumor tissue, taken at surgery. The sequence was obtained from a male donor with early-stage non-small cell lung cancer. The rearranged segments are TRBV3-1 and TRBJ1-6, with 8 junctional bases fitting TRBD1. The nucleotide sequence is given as TGTGCCAGCGGACAGGGCCGCAATTCACCCCTCCACTTT. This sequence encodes CASGQGRNSPLHF.